These 21 T cell receptor beta chains were all obtained from the same sample, sequenced in a study of T cell responses to AZD1222 COVID-19 vaccine. Assay used: immunoSEQ multiplex PCR; TCRdb lists only in-frame clones, some missing. The sample comprises 150,000 to 160,000 clones, 90% of which are singletons, and 1.5% rests with the top ten. The sample consisted of peripheral blood, taken 28 days after the second AZD1222 dose. The receptors originated from an adult who received the AZD1222 COVID-19 vaccine.

J is TRBJ2-1 and V is TRBV29-1; TRBD2 is a possible D gene (6 bases). The germline V gene encodes CDR1 SQVTM and CDR2 ANQGSEA. The CDR3 is made up of 13 amino acids. The V gene lost 6 bases and the J gene lost 3 bases, with 12 bases spanning the gap. This CDR3 reads CSVGTLFYNEQFF. DNA of the CDR3: TGCAGCGTAGGGACTTTGTTCTACAATGAGCAGTTCTTC.

CDR3 sequence reads: CASSSGVPAFF. For the CDR3, the DNA is TGTGCCAGTAGCTCTGGGGTTCCAGCTTTCTTT. The V and J genes are TRBV19 and TRBJ1-1; D is unresolved. The germline V and J ends were trimmed by 6 bases and 10 bases, with 12 bases remaining between them. This CDR3 is 11 amino acids long. The germline V gene encodes CDR1 LNHDA and CDR2 SQIVND (reference sequence).

The chain carries TRBV27 and TRBJ1-1, with D possibly being TRBD1 (6 bases). The V end was cut by 3 bases, the J end by 12 bases, with 14 bases between. Germline V gives CDR1 MNHEY, CDR2 SMNVEV (reference sequence). The length of the CDR3 is 12 residues. Written as DNA, the CDR3 is TGTGCCAGCAGTTTTGGGGCAGGGGTAACTTTCTTT. Residues: CASSFGAGVTFF.

V usage is TRBV25-1 and J usage is TRBJ2-1; 10 bases match TRBD1. J was trimmed by 3 bases and V by 2 bases; bases with no gene match: 4. Looked up from germline, CDR1 is MGHDK and CDR2 is SYGVNS. The CDR3 loop spans 16 amino acids. This CDR3 reads CASSENRDRGYNEQFF. The CDR3 region has the DNA TGTGCCAGCAGTGAAAACCGGGACAGGGGCTACAATGAGCAGTTCTTC.

The CDR3 bases are TGTGCCAGCACCCTGTATGGGGCAGGGGGAGAAAAACTGTTTTTT. Amino acid sequence: CASTLYGAGGEKLFF. The rearrangement uses TRBV5-6 and TRBJ1-4; 7 bases match TRBD1. V was clipped by 6 bases and J by 8 bases; unmatched bases: 13. The V gene's germline CDR1 is SGHDT and CDR2 YYEEEE. The CDR3 spans 15 residues. The full variable domain, in which reference TRBV5-6 and TRBJ1-4 provide the parts outside the CDR3, is DAGVTQSPTHLIKTRGQQVTLRCSPKSGHDTVSWYQQALGQGPQFIFQYYEEEERQRGNFPDRFSGHQFPNYSSELNVNALLLGDSALYLCASTLYGAGGEKLFFGSGTQLSVL.

This sequence joins TRBV7-8 and TRBJ2-5; 10 bases line up with TRBD1. The CDR3 is 16 amino acids. Germline loops: CDR1 SGHVS, CDR2 FQNEAQ. After removal of 5 bases from V and 5 bases from J, the junction contained 11 bases not matched to a gene. CDR3 residues: CASSRTGTGAWETQYF. As DNA, the CDR3 is TGTGCCAGCAGCCGAACCGGGACAGGGGCATGGGAGACCCAGTACTTC.

The chain uses TRBV9 and TRBJ1-2; D gene ambiguous. CDR3 size: 14 residues. Germline-derived CDR1 and CDR2 are SGDLS and YYNGEE. V lost 3 bases to trimming and J lost 2 bases, with 11 bases between them. In nucleotides, the CDR3 is TGTGCCAGCAGCGGAGGGTTCGGGAACTATGGCTACACCTTC. Its translation is CASSGGFGNYGYTF.

The CDR3 DNA reads TGCGCCAGCAGCTTGGGGGACCTAACCTCTGGAAACACCATATATTTT. Protein: CASSLGDLTSGNTIYF. The J gene is TRBJ1-3, the V gene TRBV5-1; maybe TRBD1 (5 bases). The V end was cut by 0 bases, the J end by 0 bases, with 10 bases between. The CDR3 totals 16 residues. Germline loops: CDR1 SGHRS, CDR2 YFSETQ.

A word on this clone: Mismatch with germline at one junction end may stem from a read error. The chain carries TRBV5-5 and TRBJ1-1; a weak D match, TRBD1 (6 bases). The CDR3 extends over 12 amino acids. Germline-derived CDR1 and CDR2 are SGHKS and YYEKEE (reference sequence). For the CDR3, the DNA is TGTGCCAGCAGCTTTCAAGACAGGACATTTACCTTT. It codes for CASSFQDRTFTF.

The rearrangement joins TRBV15 to TRBJ2-5; TRBD2 matches 10 bases. CDR1 is LNHNV and CDR2 is YYDKDF in the germline V gene (reference sequence). Trimming took 1 base from V and 3 from J; bases not matched to a gene: 11. The CDR3 totals 18 residues. CDR3 coding DNA: TGTGCCACCAGCAGAGTATCCCAAGGGACTAGCGCTAAAGAGACCCAGTACTTC. Amino acids: CATSRVSQGTSAKETQYF. Combining the CDR3 with reference TRBV15 and TRBJ2-5 gives the whole variable domain DAMVIQNPRYQVTQFGKPVTLSCSQTLNHNVMYWYQQKSSQAPKLLFHYYDKDFNNEADTPDNFQSRRPNTSFCFLDIRSPGLGDTAMYLCATSRVSQGTSAKETQYFGPGTRLLVL.

The rearrangement links TRBV12-3 or TRBV12-4 to TRBJ2-1, with no clear D. The CDR3 spans 12 residues. Between the trimmed V and J ends, which lost 6 bases and 5 bases, there was a span of 8 bases. The CDR3 loop reads CASRTGHNEQFF. DNA for the CDR3: TGTGCCAGCAGGACCGGGCACAATGAGCAGTTCTTC.

The gene calls are TRBV4-1 and TRBJ2-7, with 7 nucleotides matching TRBD1. Germline assignment: CDR1 MGHRA and CDR2 YSYEKL. The length of the CDR3 is 15 residues. V gave up 1 base and J gave up 0 bases; unmatched junction bases: 3. DNA of the CDR3: TGCGCCAGCAGCCAAGTGACAGGGACCTCCTACGAGCAGTACTTC. Its protein product is CASSQVTGTSYEQYF.

This clone was seen a handful of times. The chain uses TRBV19 and TRBJ2-5, with 10 positions matching TRBD1. The CDR3 covers 17 residues. V was clipped by 6 bases and J by 1 base; unmatched bases: 11. The V gene's germline CDR1 is LNHDA and CDR2 SQIVND (reference sequence). In DNA form, the CDR3 reads TGTGCCAGTAGCAAGACCGACAGGGGGCCCGTCCAAGAGACCCAGTACTTC. This gives the protein CASSKTDRGPVQETQYF.

The J gene is TRBJ1-2, the V gene TRBV25-1, with no clear D. V was shortened by 1 base and J by 3 bases, with 3 bases between the two germline ends. CDR1 and CDR2 (germline): MGHDK, SYGVNS. CDR3 length: 12 amino acids. This chain's CDR3 is CASSESYYGYTF. The CDR3 bases are TGTGCCAGCAGTGAATCCTACTATGGCTACACCTTC.

This clone appeared a single time. This chain links TRBV7-8 with TRBJ1-2; the match to TRBD1 covers 10 bases. The CDR3 extends over 14 amino acids. Trimming removed 5 bases from V and 7 bases from J; junction bases left unmatched: 7. CDR1 and CDR2 (germline): SGHVS, FQNEAQ. The CDR3 sequence is CASSRGQGLSGYTF. DNA of the CDR3: TGTGCCAGCAGCCGGGGACAGGGGCTGAGTGGCTACACCTTC.

Regarding this clone: Other DNA sequences in this specimen translate into the identical CDR3. This CDR3 is CASSQDRGGQPQHF. The CDR3 DNA sequence: TGCGCCAGCAGCCAAGACCGAGGTGGACAGCCCCAGCATTTT. V is TRBV4-1 and J is TRBJ1-5; D call uncertain. Germline V lookup: CDR1 MGHRA, CDR2 YSYEKL. V lost 0 bases to trimming and J lost 7 bases, with 10 bases between them. The CDR3 extends over 14 amino acids.

V and J are TRBV6-1 and TRBJ2-1, with D hard to call. The CDR3 totals 13 residues. Trimming took 0 bases from V and 6 from J, leaving 6 bases between them. Looked up from germline, CDR1 is MNHNS and CDR2 is SASEGT. The CDR3 is CASSEAGINEQFF. CDR3 coding DNA: TGTGCCAGCAGTGAAGCTGGCATCAATGAGCAGTTCTTC.

This chain links TRBV5-1 with TRBJ1-2, with 8 bases aligning to TRBD1. The CDR3 runs to 14 residues. Germline CDR1 reads SGHRS; CDR2 reads YFSETQ. Unmatched junction bases numbered 10, after V lost 5 bases and J lost 7 bases. For the CDR3, the DNA is TGCGCCAGCAGTTCGGACAGGGAAGGGCTTGGCTACACCTTC. It codes for CASSSDREGLGYTF.

V gene TRBV6-5 combines with J gene TRBJ1-2; D is unresolved. The V end was cut by 2 bases, the J end by 8 bases, with 12 bases between. Germline V lookup: CDR1 MNHEY, CDR2 SVGAGI. The CDR3 spans 13 residues. CDR3 bases: TGTGCCAGCAGTTACGAGGGAACGGGCGGCTACACCTTC. Its protein is CASSYEGTGGYTF.

This clone showed up just once. V usage is TRBV5-4 and J usage is TRBJ2-3, with 11 bases aligning to TRBD2. V was clipped by 0 bases and J by 2 bases; unmatched bases: 5. Germline CDR1 reads SGHNT; CDR2 reads YYREEE (reference sequence). This CDR3 is built from 17 residues. In DNA, the CDR3 is TGTGCCAGCAGCTTGGCTAGCGGGGGGAGATTCACAGATACGCAGTATTTT. Translated, it gives CASSLASGGRFTDTQYF.

This rearrangement joins TRBV13 to TRBJ2-1, with 8 nucleotides matching TRBD1. CDR1 is PRHDT and CDR2 is FYEKMQ in the germline V gene (reference sequence). V gave up 5 bases and J gave up 7 bases; unmatched junction bases: 4. The CDR3 length is 13 residues. Here the CDR3 reads CASSADRVNEQFF. CDR3 in DNA: TGTGCCAGCAGCGCGGACAGGGTAAATGAGCAGTTCTTC. Drawing the rest from reference TRBV13 and TRBJ2-1, the complete variable domain is AAGVIQSPRHLIKEKRETATLKCYPIPRHDTVYWYQQGPGQDPQFLISFYEKMQSDKGSIPDRFSAQQFSDYHSELNMSSLELGDSALYFCASSADRVNEQFFGPGTRLTVL.